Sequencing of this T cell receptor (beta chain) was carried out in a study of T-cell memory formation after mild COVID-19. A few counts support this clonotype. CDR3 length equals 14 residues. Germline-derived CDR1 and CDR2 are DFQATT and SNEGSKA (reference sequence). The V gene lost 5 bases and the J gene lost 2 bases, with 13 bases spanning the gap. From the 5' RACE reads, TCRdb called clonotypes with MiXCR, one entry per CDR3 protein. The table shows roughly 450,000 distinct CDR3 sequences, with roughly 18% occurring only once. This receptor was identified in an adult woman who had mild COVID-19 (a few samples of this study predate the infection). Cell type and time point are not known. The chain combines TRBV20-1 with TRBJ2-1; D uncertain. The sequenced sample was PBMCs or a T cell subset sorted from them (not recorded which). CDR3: CSAGKGPPYNEQFF. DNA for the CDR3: TGCAGTGCTGGGAAAGGACCCCCCTACAATGAGCAGTTCTTC.